Sequencing of this T cell receptor beta chain was carried out in a study of blood T cell repertoires in COVID-19. At the level of the study: PBMCs, B-cell-depleted T cells, or T cells were the source of the cDNA or gDNA that made up the material.

Under the authors' procedure: Reference gene primers were amplified, and this amplification served to estimate nucleated cell counts. The table came from immunoSEQ multiplex PCR; TCRdb's copy has only in-frame clones and leaves some out. That table gives V, J and clone size, and the DNA gave D and trimming. The sample holds about 310,000 clones, under 90% seen once. The study drew participants aged about 18 to 89 years from roughly 25 US areas. Donors were grouped by their self-reported clinical history. The CDR3 spans 15 residues. CDR1 SGHTA and CDR2 FQGTGA come from the germline V gene. V was pared by 4 bases and J by 1 base, with 4 bases of the junction left unmatched.

Sequencing used PBMCs or T cells enriched from blood (not recorded which). This clonotype was sampled from a man in his sixties who had recovered from COVID-19. The chain has TRBV7-3 and TRBJ2-1, with 7 nucleotides matching TRBD2. The CDR3 region is CASSSTSLSYNEQFF. The CDR3 DNA sequence: TGTGCCAGCAGCTCGACTAGCCTTTCCTACAATGAGCAGTTCTTC.